These 31 T cell receptor beta chains originate from one sample sequenced in a study of shared T cell receptors in the human thymus. Measured with immunoSEQ multiplex PCR; TCRdb has only the in-frame clones, and not every one. The table records 650,000 to 950,000 clones, approximately 85% of them present only once. These records were also assigned to another study, of human thymus T cells.

Sequencing was carried out using thymocytes. The source of these receptors is a girl under three years old with a congenital heart defect.

The V gene is TRBV5-1, the J gene TRBJ1-2; 9 nucleotides match TRBD1. CDR1 is SGHRS and CDR2 is YFSETQ in the germline V gene. The CDR3 totals 18 residues. After removal of 0 bases from V and 4 bases from J, the junction contained 13 bases not matched to a gene. The CDR3 loop reads CASSLGGGQGVSFYGYTF. The CDR3 DNA reads TGCGCCAGCAGCTTGGGGGGGGGACAGGGAGTATCGTTCTATGGCTACACCTTC.

The V gene is TRBV11-2, the J gene TRBJ2-2; no definite D call. Germline CDR1 reads SGHAT; CDR2 reads FQNNGV. Trimming cost V 5 bases and J 4 bases, with 8 bases left between them. CDR3 length equals 13 residues. DNA of the CDR3: TGTGCCAGCAGCGCACAGAGCACCGGGGAGCTGTTTTTT. Translated, it gives CASSAQSTGELFF.

CDR3 sequence (DNA): TGTGCCAGCTCACCCGGACAGGGGATAATGAACACTGAAGCTTTCTTT. Translated: CASSPGQGIMNTEAFF. V usage is TRBV18 and J usage is TRBJ1-1; 9 bases line up with TRBD1. V lost 3 bases to trimming and J lost 0 bases; unmatched junction nucleotides: 5. This CDR3 comprises 16 residues. Germline CDR1 is KGHSH and CDR2 is LQKENI.

The rearrangement links TRBV27 to TRBJ1-1, with 8 bases identical to TRBD1. With V trimmed by 0 bases and J by 1 base, 10 bases remained unmatched. The CDR3 is made up of 18 amino acids. Germline loops: CDR1 MNHEY, CDR2 SMNVEV (reference sequence). The CDR3 bases are TGTGCCAGCAGTTTATCTATGACCGCGGACAGGGCGAACACTGAAGCTTTCTTT. Protein sequence: CASSLSMTADRANTEAFF.

This clone was recorded only once. The chain recombines TRBV7-9 with TRBJ2-1; the D gene is possibly TRBD2 (6 bases). Germline V CDR1 and CDR2: SEHNR, FQNEAQ (reference sequence). The CDR3 spans 16 residues. Trimming removed 1 base from V and 2 bases from J, with 12 bases in between. The DNA of the CDR3 is TGTGCCAGCAGCTTAGGGTCGGGGGACCCCTACAATGAGCAGTTCTTC. Translation: CASSLGSGDPYNEQFF.

This chain uses TRBV5-8 with TRBJ2-1; TRBD2 agrees at 8 bases. Germline values: CDR1 SGHTS, CDR2 YDEGEE. The CDR3 covers 14 residues. With 0 bases clipped from V and 10 bases from J, the junction kept 6 bases outside the gene matches. The CDR3 here is CASSLDPSGPEQFF. CDR3 coding DNA: TGTGCCAGCAGCTTGGACCCTAGCGGGCCCGAGCAGTTCTTC.

This chain links TRBV29-1 with TRBJ2-7, with 10 positions matching TRBD2. Trimming removed 1 base from V and 3 bases from J; junction bases left unmatched: 12. The CDR3 extends over 17 amino acids. Looked up from germline, CDR1 is SQVTM and CDR2 is ANQGSEA. The CDR3 spells CSVEASGGDSLDYEQYF. CDR3 in DNA: TGCAGCGTTGAAGCCAGCGGGGGGGATTCTTTGGACTACGAGCAGTACTTC.

The genes are TRBV28 and TRBJ2-7, with TRBD1 matching over 8 bases. The CDR3 is made up of 17 amino acids. Germline loops: CDR1 MDHEN, CDR2 SYDVKM. The V segment lost 5 bases and the J segment 6 bases; nucleotides outside the gene matches: 18. CDR3 in DNA: TGTGCCAGCAGTCCCCCGGCGGGGACAGGTAGGGGTACCGAGCAGTACTTC. Translation gives CASSPPAGTGRGTEQYF.

The rearrangement links TRBV5-4 to TRBJ2-7; 8 bases fit TRBD1. CDR1 and CDR2 (germline): SGHNT, YYREEE (reference sequence). The CDR3 sequence is 17 residues long. With 0 bases clipped from V and 3 bases from J, the junction kept 11 bases outside the gene matches. The CDR3 region is CASSLESATGDGYEQYF. The CDR3 DNA reads as TGTGCCAGCAGCTTGGAATCTGCGACAGGGGACGGCTACGAGCAGTACTTC.

The chain combines TRBV5-1 with TRBJ2-1; D is possibly TRBD2 (6 bases). There are 14 residues in the CDR3. The germline V and J ends were trimmed by 4 bases and 4 bases, with 12 bases remaining between them. Germline V gene sequence: CDR1 SGHRS, CDR2 YFSETQ. In DNA, the CDR3 is TGCGCCAGCAGCCCTCCGGGACTGTACAATGAGCAGTTCTTC. Amino acid sequence: CASSPPGLYNEQFF.

This clone has more than one count but fewer than ten. The chain couples TRBV14 to TRBJ2-7; 8 nucleotides line up with TRBD1. J was trimmed by 0 bases and V by 4 bases; bases with no gene match: 17. Germline-derived CDR1 and CDR2 are SGHDN and FVKESK. The length of the CDR3 is 19 residues. The CDR3 nucleotides read TGTGCCAGCAGCCTATCACCGTACAAAACCGGGACAGGCTCCTACGAGCAGTACTTC. It yields the protein CASSLSPYKTGTGSYEQYF.

The chain employs TRBV4-1 and TRBJ2-2, with TRBD1 matching 7 bases. In germline, CDR1 is MGHRA, CDR2 YSYEKL. The V gene end was trimmed by 0 bases and the J gene end by 5 bases; junction bases not matched to a gene: 3. The CDR3 loop spans 15 amino acids. The CDR3 here is CASSQEVRGTGELFF. The CDR3 DNA reads as TGCGCCAGCAGCCAAGAGGTCAGGGGGACCGGGGAGCTGTTTTTT.

The CDR3 is CASSPHKRGGSGANVLTF. The CDR3 bases are TGTGCCAGCTCACCCCACAAGCGGGGGGGGTCTGGGGCCAACGTCCTGACTTTC. The chain couples TRBV18 to TRBJ2-6, with TRBD2 identical over 10 bases. Germline V lookup: CDR1 KGHSH, CDR2 LQKENI. V shed 3 bases, J shed 1 base, and the junction held 6 bases outside the gene matches. CDR3 size: 18 residues.

V and J are TRBV6-5 and TRBJ1-4, with TRBD1 as a possible D gene (5 bases). Per germline, CDR1 MNHEY and CDR2 SVGAGI. This CDR3 spans 15 amino acids. V was clipped by 4 bases and J by 6 bases, with 15 bases between them. CDR3 loop: CASSFQWRGDEKLFF. The CDR3 region has the DNA TGTGCCAGCAGTTTCCAGTGGAGGGGTGATGAAAAACTGTTTTTT.

The genes are TRBV4-2 and TRBJ1-2, with D possibly being TRBD1 (5 bases). Germline V gene data show CDR1 as LGHNA and CDR2 as YNFKEQ. The V end lost 4 bases, the J end lost 9 bases, and 21 bases lay between the germline ends. This CDR3 has 15 residues. The CDR3 DNA is TGTGCCAGCAGCCCTCTATTGGGGACTGTTATGAGCTACACCTTC. Protein: CASSPLLGTVMSYTF.

The V call is TRBV28, the J call TRBJ2-4, with 10 nucleotides matching TRBD1. The V segment lost 7 bases and the J segment 7 bases; nucleotides outside the gene matches: 10. Germline V CDR1 and CDR2: MDHEN, SYDVKM. There are 15 residues in the CDR3. In nucleotides, the CDR3 is TGTGCCAGCACCTCCTCGGGGGACAGGGGTAACATTCAGTACTTC. Protein product: CASTSSGDRGNIQYF.

CDR3 in DNA: TGTGCCAGCAGCCCAAGACAGGGACCAGATACGCAGTATTTT. It is translated as CASSPRQGPDTQYF. J is TRBJ2-3 and V is TRBV7-3; 7 bases are a match to TRBD1. CDR1 is SGHTA, CDR2 FQGTGA, per germline. CDR3 size: 14 residues. V gave up 5 bases and J gave up 4 bases; unmatched junction bases: 6.

The V gene is TRBV12-5, the J gene TRBJ1-5; D is unclear. Germline V gene lookup returns CDR1 LGHNT and CDR2 FRNRAP. This CDR3 comprises 17 residues. The V and J ends lost 0 bases and 4 bases respectively, with 16 bases between them. In DNA form, the CDR3 reads TGTGCTAGTGGTTTGGTAGCGGACCCTACTCTTAATCAGCCCCAGCATTTT. It specifies CASGLVADPTLNQPQHF.

V and J are TRBV28 and TRBJ1-5; 11 positions agree with TRBD1. The ends lost 10 bases at V and 1 base at J; junction bases unmatched: 12. The CDR3 spans 17 residues. The germline gives CDR1 MDHEN, CDR2 SYDVKM. CDR3 loop: CATLPGQGDPSNQPQHF. The CDR3 coding sequence is TGTGCCACGCTGCCGGGACAGGGGGATCCGAGCAATCAGCCCCAGCATTTT.

The chain uses TRBV5-4 and TRBJ1-1; D remains unclear. Between the trimmed V and J ends, which lost 2 bases and 0 bases, there was a span of 8 bases. Per germline, CDR1 SGHNT and CDR2 YYREEE (reference sequence). The CDR3 loop spans 14 amino acids. The CDR3 bases are TGTGCCAGCAGCTTACCGGAGATGAACACTGAAGCTTTCTTT. It is translated as CASSLPEMNTEAFF. The variable domain in full, with the rest retrieved from reference TRBV5-4 and TRBJ1-1, is ETGVTQSPTHLIKTRGQQVTLRCSSQSGHNTVSWYQQALGQGPQFIFQYYREEENGRGNFPPRFSGLQFPNYSSELNVNALELDDSALYLCASSLPEMNTEAFFGQGTRLTVV.

This clone was counted between two and nine times. CDR3 in amino acids: CAWSVQTIFSNQPQHF. The CDR3 DNA is TGTGCCTGGAGTGTTCAGACAATATTTAGCAATCAGCCCCAGCATTTT. The rearrangement joins TRBV30 to TRBJ1-5; D is unresolved. Trimming shortened V by 0 bases and J by 0 bases, and 12 bases separated the two germline ends. CDR3 size: 16 residues. Germline V gives CDR1 GTSNPN, CDR2 SVGIG (reference sequence). Using reference TRBV30 and TRBJ1-5 for the parts outside the CDR3, the full variable domain is SQTIHQWPATLVQPVGSPLSLECTVEGTSNPNLYWYRQAAGRGLQLLFYSVGIGQISSEVPQNLSASRPQDRQFILSSKKLLLSDSGFYLCAWSVQTIFSNQPQHFGDGTRLSIL.

The chain is built from TRBV6-1 and TRBJ1-2, with D maybe TRBD1 (5 bases). V lost 2 bases and J 1 base, leaving 17 bases between the germline ends. Germline V gene sequence: CDR1 MNHNS, CDR2 SASEGT. The CDR3 totals 17 residues. CDR3 amino acids: CASSEFGRDIVNYGYTF. For the CDR3, the DNA is TGTGCCAGCAGTGAATTCGGCAGGGATATCGTTAACTATGGCTACACCTTC.

The chain carries TRBV5-4 and TRBJ1-1; D call uncertain. This CDR3 region has 14 residues. CDR1 is SGHNT and CDR2 is YYREEE in the germline V gene (reference sequence). V lost 0 bases and J lost 2, with 8 bases in between. CDR3 DNA: TGTGCCAGCAGCTTGGACAGAAGTAACACTGAAGCTTTCTTT. It codes for CASSLDRSNTEAFF.

The J gene is TRBJ2-3, the V gene TRBV11-2; D is perhaps TRBD2 (7 bases). The CDR3 spans 14 residues. The V and J ends lost 7 bases and 3 bases respectively, with 14 bases between them. Per the germline V gene, CDR1 is SGHAT and CDR2 is FQNNGV. The CDR3 coding sequence is TGTGCCAGCAAGTCGGGGGGCGTTACAGATACGCAGTATTTT. It encodes CASKSGGVTDTQYF.

The chain links TRBV7-9 to TRBJ1-1; 7 bases agree with TRBD1. CDR1 SEHNR and CDR2 FQNEAQ come from the germline V gene (reference sequence). The V gene end was trimmed by 2 bases and the J gene end by 1 base; junction bases not matched to a gene: 13. This CDR3 region has 18 residues. CDR3 in amino acids: CASSLHSTYRGKNTEAFF. The CDR3 DNA is TGTGCCAGCAGCTTACATTCGACCTACAGGGGAAAGAACACTGAAGCTTTCTTT.

The chain couples TRBV9 to TRBJ1-6; weak D call: TRBD1 (6 bases). The CDR3 totals 16 residues. V lost 0 bases to trimming and J lost 7 bases, with 14 bases between them. Germline V gene lookup returns CDR1 SGDLS and CDR2 YYNGEE. Written as DNA, the CDR3 is TGTGCCAGCAGCGTAGAGCCACAGGGAAGGAATTCACCCCTCCACTTT. As protein: CASSVEPQGRNSPLHF.

This chain's CDR3 is CASSLQTGGYPYEQYF. The CDR3 nucleotides read TGTGCCAGCAGCCTGCAGACAGGGGGCTACCCATACGAGCAGTACTTC. The chain carries TRBV11-2 and TRBJ2-7, with 10 bases identical to TRBD1. The CDR3 is 16 amino acids. V lost 5 bases and J lost 4; bases outside the gene matches: 11. Germline CDR1 SGHAT, CDR2 FQNNGV.

The chain employs TRBV6-5 and TRBJ2-1; possible D gene TRBD1, 6 bases. The CDR3 runs to 15 residues. Germline lookup yields CDR1 MNHEY and CDR2 SVGAGI. Trimming left V 4 bases short and J 7 bases short, with 17 bases between. The CDR3 DNA reads TGTGCCAGCAGTTCCCCAGGGGTGTGGGGTAATGAGCAGTTCTTC. Amino acids: CASSSPGVWGNEQFF.

This clone was counted only a few times. V is TRBV7-8 and J is TRBJ2-1, with 9 bases identical to TRBD2. V lost 8 bases to trimming and J lost 4 bases; unmatched junction nucleotides: 9. The V gene's germline CDR1 is SGHVS and CDR2 FQNEAQ. This CDR3 is 15 amino acids long. The CDR3 nucleotides read TGTGCCAGCTCGCGGGGAAGCGGGGGGTACAATGAGCAGTTCTTC. Protein product: CASSRGSGGYNEQFF.

V is TRBV2 and J is TRBJ2-1; no firm D call. The V end lost 10 bases, the J end lost 5 bases, and 18 bases lay between the germline ends. Germline V CDR1 and CDR2: SNHLY, FYNNEI. This CDR3 is 14 amino acids long. The DNA for the CDR3 is TGTGCCATTGTCCGGTCGTTAGCAGACAATGAGCAGTTCTTC. Residues: CAIVRSLADNEQFF.

A word on this clone: One end of the junction varies from germline; a read error may be responsible. The sample has other DNA sequences that encode this CDR3 too. The chain carries TRBV27 and TRBJ1-6; 10 bases match TRBD1. Germline CDR1 is MNHEY and CDR2 is SMNVEV (reference sequence). CDR3 length: 19 amino acids. This CDR3 is CATKSPGQGTGSYNSPLHF. DNA for the CDR3: TGTGCCACCAAAAGTCCGGGACAGGGGACGGGCTCCTATAATTCCCCCCTCCACTTT.